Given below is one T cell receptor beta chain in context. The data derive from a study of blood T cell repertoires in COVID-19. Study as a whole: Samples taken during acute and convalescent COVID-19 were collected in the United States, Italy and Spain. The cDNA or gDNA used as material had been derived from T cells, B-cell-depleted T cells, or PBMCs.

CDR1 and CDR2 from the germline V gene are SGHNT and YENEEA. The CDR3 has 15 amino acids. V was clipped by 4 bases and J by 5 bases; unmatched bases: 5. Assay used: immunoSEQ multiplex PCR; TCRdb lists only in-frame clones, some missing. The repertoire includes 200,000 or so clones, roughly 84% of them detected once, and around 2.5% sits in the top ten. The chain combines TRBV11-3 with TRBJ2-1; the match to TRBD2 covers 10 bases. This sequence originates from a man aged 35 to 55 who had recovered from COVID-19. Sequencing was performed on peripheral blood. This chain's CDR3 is CASSSRSGRNNEQFF. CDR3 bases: TGTGCCAGCAGCTCCCGTAGCGGGAGGAACAATGAGCAGTTCTTC.